This T cell receptor beta chain stems from a study of cytotoxic CD8 clonotypes in ibrutinib-treated CLL. The TCR beta libraries used 1.5 to 2 micrograms of genomic DNA that came from cryopreserved PBMCs. CDR1 and CDR2 from the germline V gene are SGHNT and YYREEE (reference sequence). This CDR3 spans 12 amino acids. The V end lost 1 base, the J end lost 7 bases, and 6 bases lay between the germline ends. Findings and limits, study-wide: Upon ibrutinib response clonality rose, and upon progression it fell back toward baseline.

Libraries were prepared by immunoSEQ multiplex PCR; TCRdb keeps only in-frame clonotypes and omits some of them. Here the sample spans over 200,000 clones, 79% being singletons. Note on this clone: Antigen specificity is unknown.

The chain joins TRBV5-4 to TRBJ2-1; D is undetermined. The source was PBMCs, collected after 12 months of ibrutinib treatment. This clonotype was sampled from a human donor with chronic lymphocytic leukemia. In DNA form, the CDR3 reads TGTGCCAGCAGCTTGAAAGGTAATGAGCAGTTCTTC. Translation: CASSLKGNEQFF.